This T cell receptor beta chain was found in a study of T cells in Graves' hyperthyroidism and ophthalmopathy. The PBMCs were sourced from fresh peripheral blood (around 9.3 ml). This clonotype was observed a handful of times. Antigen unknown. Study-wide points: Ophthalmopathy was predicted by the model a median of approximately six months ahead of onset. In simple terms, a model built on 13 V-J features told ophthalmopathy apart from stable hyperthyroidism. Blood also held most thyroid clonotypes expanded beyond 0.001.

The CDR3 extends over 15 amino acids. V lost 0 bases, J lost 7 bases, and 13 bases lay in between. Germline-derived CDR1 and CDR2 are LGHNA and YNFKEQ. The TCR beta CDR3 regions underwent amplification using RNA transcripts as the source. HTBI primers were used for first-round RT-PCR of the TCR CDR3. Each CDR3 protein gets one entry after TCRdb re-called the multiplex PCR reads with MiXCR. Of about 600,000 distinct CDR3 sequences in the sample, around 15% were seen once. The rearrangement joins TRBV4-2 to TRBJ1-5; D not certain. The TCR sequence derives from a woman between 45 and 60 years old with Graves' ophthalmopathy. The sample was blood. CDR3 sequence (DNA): TGTGCCAGCAGCCAAGATGAGCGACAAGGGCAGCCCCAGCATTTT. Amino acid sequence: CASSQDERQGQPQHF.